Listed here is a single TCR beta chain. Its antigen is still unknown. The data are from a study of T cell repertoires in cytomegalovirus infection. Whole-study context: Based on public TCR beta signatures, there were indications of CMV infection and of a matching HLA type.

TCRdb used MiXCR to reprocess the reads, holding one entry per CDR3 protein. The repertoire includes around 450,000 distinct CDR3 sequences, roughly 30% of them detected once, and approximately 14% sits in the top ten. Overall study findings and caveats: Frequencies of public TCR beta families were cumulated, and this identified carriers of CMV plus the relevant HLA. In two of eight donors, the top clonotype was HLA-C-restricted CMV-specific.

The sample was PBMCs. This TCR was sampled from a human donor in good health (CMV status not recorded). Some clones in this sample may be carry-over from other donors' samples.

The CDR3 protein is CASTDSKNDITDTQYF. The CDR3 DNA follows: TGTGCCAGCACGGACAGCAAAAACGACATCACAGATACGCAGTATTTT. The V call is TRBV5-6, the J call TRBJ2-3, with a tentative D call TRBD1 (6 bases). This CDR3 is built from 16 residues. CDR1 is SGHDT, CDR2 YYEEEE, per germline. V dropped 6 bases and J dropped 2 bases, with 19 bases sitting between them. Looking up the rest from reference TRBV5-6 and TRBJ2-3 gives the full variable domain: DAGVTQSPTHLIKTRGQQVTLRCSPKSGHDTVSWYQQALGQGPQFIFQYYEEEERQRGNFPDRFSGHQFPNYSSELNVNALLLGDSALYLCASTDSKNDITDTQYFGPGTRLTVL.